This TCR beta chain was found in a study of T cell responses to AZD1222 COVID-19 vaccine (dated by TCRdb to about 2021). Turning to the overall study: TCR sequencing was performed for about 250 trial participants, of whom about 200 were given two doses of AZD1222 and approximately 25 were given two doses of MenACWY control vaccine. Trial participants were enrolled by age into 18-55, 56-69 and 70-plus year subgroups, with approximately 150, 28 and 58 TCR-sequenced participants respectively. General study outcomes and caveats: Because no day 14 peak-response samples were available, the repertoires could be characterized only after the peak T cell response. Spike-specific TCR breadth and depth rose significantly after two AZD1222 doses compared with day 0 and with MenACWY recipients. Reportedly, almost half of the unique spike-specific TCRs recognized epitopes lying outside the regions that are mutated in the B.1.351 and B.1.1.7 variants. Most participants were white British and females outnumbered males, and the authors suggested that clonal diversity may have been underestimated. The whole spike protein was spanned by vaccine-associated CD4 TCRs, and dominant responses were seen in regions 160-218 and 743-854. Conclusions about previously exposed vaccinees are limited because only five or six AZD1222 recipients were SARS-CoV-2 seropositive at baseline. In the small 56-69-year group, the increase in depth fell short of significance, most likely because of low power.

In light of the paper, this sample's time point label describes: about 28 days (+/-7) after the second vaccine dose. AZD1222 recipients given second doses at about 4 weeks or at about 12 weeks were pooled, since spike-specific TCR depth and breadth were not found to differ between the two schedules. Vaccinee samples came from UK trials COV001 and COV002, including a single-blind randomized controlled phase 2/3 trial of AZD1222 (ChAdOx1 nCoV-19) in healthy adults. Trial participant PBMC samples were collected at day 0 and day 28 after the second dose for TCRbeta chain sequencing. The CDR3 regions of human TCRbeta chains were subjected to immunosequencing. The study's processing was this. TCRs in the repertoires were matched against a reference library of SARS-CoV-2-specific TCRs that had been generated with the MIRA antigen-specificity platform. Breadth was defined as the fraction of unique TCRs that were SARS-CoV-2-associated. Depth was defined as the fraction of total T cells that were SARS-CoV-2-associated. Each spike-specific TCR was assigned to its reactive spike region and to a CD4 or CD8 class using the MIRA data. Log10-transformed breadth and depth values were compared by one-way ANOVA with Sidak's multiple comparisons tests. TCRdb took this table from immuneACCESS and kept in-frame rearrangements with V and J called. Such tables lack part of the clones; where checked against another copy, unresolved V genes explain under half of the gap, and the rest is unexplained. D and trimming were read from the DNA, whereas the V and J calls and clone size are those reported in that table. In this sample the table shows more than 55,000 clones, roughly 87% of which occur a single time. Jointly, the top ten make up 6.1% of the sample.

In the case of this clone: This receptor's antigen is unknown. Base-call qualities are not available, and no considerably larger clone is one nucleotide away.

Reading from cysteine to phenylalanine, the CDR3 counts 16 amino acids. The retained sequence is limited to the CDR3, 48 bases, with the frame set at the first base. Via the germline V gene (reference sequence), CDR1 is MNHEY and CDR2 SMNVEV. V is pared back by 5 bases and J by 7 bases, with 20 bases lying between the germline termini. Sequencing was performed on peripheral blood, taken 28 days after the second AZD1222 dose. This clonotype was obtained from an adult who received the AZD1222 COVID-19 vaccine. The sequence joins TRBV27 to TRBJ1-4; matching of 5 bases hints at TRBD1 as the D gene. The DNA sequence is as follows: TGTGCCAGCAGTCAACGCCGAGGGGCCGTCGCTGAAAAACTGTTTTTT. Translated, this is CASSQRRGAVAEKLFF.